This is a list of T cell receptor beta chains from one sample in a study of preoperative IRX-2 immunotherapy in early breast cancer. TCRdb's copy holds only in-frame clones and misses some; the assay was immunoSEQ multiplex PCR. This table has about 67,000 clones, less than 95% appearing once. Sample collection occurred from a patient treated with IRX-2 immunotherapy. These receptors were collected from a human donor with breast cancer. CDR3s include the opening cysteine and the closing phenylalanine or tryptophan. A D gene is named only where the DNA matches it firmly. A clone size is listed for some rows: how often the clone was seen (once, few, many), or a class if it is expanded.

D: -; V: TRBV10-3; size: -; J: TRBJ1-1; DNA: TGTGCCATCAGTGGAGGGACGGTGAACACTGAAGCTTTCTTT; CDR3: CAISGGTVNTEAFF
D: -; V: TRBV2; size: -; J: TRBJ2-7; DNA: TGTGCCAGCATCCCCTTTAGCCCTGGTCTCCACGAGCAGTACTTC; CDR3: CASIPFSPGLHEQYF
D: TRBD1; V: TRBV2; size: -; J: TRBJ2-7; DNA: TGTGCCAGCAGTGATAGGACAGGGGGTGGGTACGAGCAGTACTTC; CDR3: CASSDRTGGGYEQYF
D: -; V: TRBV28; size: -; J: TRBJ2-5; DNA: TGTGCCAGCAGTTTGAGGCCCCGACGGCTCCAAGAGACCCAGTACTTC; CDR3: CASSLRPRRLQETQYF
D: -; V: TRBV9; size: -; J: TRBJ1-6; DNA: TGTGCCAGCAGCGGCCTTCGCAGGGGTGGTAATTCACCCCTCCACTTT; CDR3: CASSGLRRGGNSPLHF
D: TRBD2; V: TRBV5-1; size: -; J: TRBJ2-5; DNA: TGCGCCAGCAGCTTGGGTAGCGGGGGACAAGAGACCCAGTACTTC; CDR3: CASSLGSGGQETQYF
D: TRBD1; V: TRBV18; size: -; J: TRBJ1-3; DNA: TGTGCCAGCTCACCACAAGGACAGGGGGCAGATGACACCATATATTTT; CDR3: CASSPQGQGADDTIYF
D: -; V: TRBV23-1; size: -; J: TRBJ1-1; DNA: TGCGCCAGCAGTCCCCAGACATATTTGAACACTGAAGCTTTCTTT; CDR3: CASSPQTYLNTEAFF
D: -; V: TRBV5-1; size: once; J: TRBJ2-7; DNA: TGCGCCAGCAGCCGCCTAGAGAGCTTCTCCTACGAGCAGTACTTC; CDR3: CASSRLESFSYEQYF
D: -; V: TRBV18; size: -; J: TRBJ2-7; DNA: TGTGCCAGCTCACAGGGGCAGACCTACGAGCAGTACTTC; CDR3: CASSQGQTYEQYF
D: -; V: TRBV7-9; size: -; J: TRBJ1-3; DNA: TGTGCCAGCAGCCAAATTCAGGGACCTGGAAACACCATATATTTT; CDR3: CASSQIQGPGNTIYF
D: TRBD2; V: TRBV6-5; size: -; J: TRBJ2-7; DNA: TGTGCCAGCAGTTACTTAAGCGGGAGGACCAACGAGCAGTACTTC; CDR3: CASSYLSGRTNEQYF
D: -; V: TRBV5-3; size: -; J: TRBJ2-5; DNA: TGTGCCAGAAGCGTCCGGGGCCAAGAGACCCAGTACTTC; CDR3: CARSVRGQETQYF
D: TRBD2; V: TRBV27; size: -; J: TRBJ2-1; DNA: TGTGCCAGCACGGGACTAGCGGGGGATGAGCAGTTCTTC; CDR3: CASTGLAGDEQFF
D: -; V: TRBV18; size: -; J: TRBJ2-3; DNA: TGTGCCAGCTCACCAGATTCGAGCACAGATACGCAGTATTTT; CDR3: CASSPDSSTDTQYF
D: -; V: TRBV18; size: -; J: TRBJ1-1; DNA: TGTGCCAGCTCACCATTCTGGGGTTCCTCGGGCACTGAAGCTTTCTTT; CDR3: CASSPFWGSSGTEAFF
D: -; V: TRBV2; size: -; J: TRBJ2-2; DNA: TGTGCCAGCAAACCGAACACCGGGGAGCTGTTTTTT; CDR3: CASKPNTGELFF
D: TRBD1; V: TRBV13; size: -; J: TRBJ2-1; DNA: TGTGCCAGCAGCATCGGACAGGGCTGGCAGTTCTTC; CDR3: CASSIGQGWQFF
D: TRBD2; V: TRBV27; size: -; J: TRBJ2-7; DNA: TGTGCCAGCAGTCCCGAAACTAGCGGGAGCCACGAGCAGTACTTC; CDR3: CASSPETSGSHEQYF
D: -; V: TRBV5-1; size: -; J: TRBJ2-7; DNA: TGCGCCAGCAGCTTGGTAGGGGACTCTTCCTACGAGCAGTACTTC; CDR3: CASSLVGDSSYEQYF
D: -; V: TRBV5-6; size: -; J: TRBJ1-3; DNA: TGTGCCAGCAGCTTGGTTCCGTCTGGAAACACCATATATTTT; CDR3: CASSLVPSGNTIYF
D: -; V: TRBV19; size: -; J: TRBJ1-6; DNA: TGTGCCAGTACTCGCGGGGTATTAGGCGGGCCGAATTCACCCCTCCACTTT; CDR3: CASTRGVLGGPNSPLHF
D: -; V: TRBV6-5; size: -; J: TRBJ1-1; DNA: TGTGCCAGCAGTCGACTTAAGAACACTGAAGCTTTCTTT; CDR3: CASSRLKNTEAFF
D: TRBD1; V: TRBV7-2; size: once; J: TRBJ1-6; DNA: TGTGCCAGCAGCGGGGACAGGGGAGGCCGCCCATCGTATTCACCCCTCCACTTT; CDR3: CASSGDRGGRPSYSPLHF
D: -; V: TRBV27; size: -; J: TRBJ2-2; DNA: TGTGCCAGCAGTTTACCCCCCTCAGCATCGATTGGCACCGGGGAGCTGTTTTTT; CDR3: CASSLPPSASIGTGELFF
D: -; V: TRBV7-2; size: -; J: TRBJ2-2; DNA: TGTGCCAGCAGCTTACGGTCCGGGGAGCTGTTTTTT; CDR3: CASSLRSGELFF
D: -; V: TRBV2; size: once; J: TRBJ1-2; DNA: TGTGCCAGCAGACTGACAGTCTATGGCTACACCTTC; CDR3: CASRLTVYGYTF
D: -; V: TRBV10-3; size: -; J: TRBJ2-1; DNA: TGTGCCAGCCATCCACGTGGGGGAGAGGCGGATGAGCAGTTCTTC; CDR3: CASHPRGGEADEQFF
D: TRBD2; V: TRBV5-4; size: -; J: TRBJ2-3; DNA: TGTGCCAGCAGCTTGGGTGTTTTCCGGCGGGAGGCCACAGATACGCAGTATTTT; CDR3: CASSLGVFRREATDTQYF
D: -; V: TRBV7-3; size: -; J: TRBJ2-5; DNA: TGTGCCAGCAGCTTTGTGGGGGGAGAGACCCAGTACTTC; CDR3: CASSFVGGETQYF
D: -; V: TRBV18; size: few; J: TRBJ2-7; DNA: TGTGCCAGCTCACCTCCCGGACAGATGTCAACCTACGAGCAGTACTTC; CDR3: CASSPPGQMSTYEQYF
D: -; V: TRBV18; size: -; J: TRBJ1-5; DNA: TGTGCCAGCTCACCACCAGGGGAAGGTCAGCCCCAGCATTTT; CDR3: CASSPPGEGQPQHF
D: -; V: TRBV5-1; size: -; J: TRBJ2-3; DNA: TGCGCCAGCAGCTTGAAACAGACCCCTAGCACAGATACGCAGTATTTT; CDR3: CASSLKQTPSTDTQYF
D: -; V: TRBV6-4; size: -; J: TRBJ2-7; DNA: TGTGCCAGCAGGGGCCTTGGACCGCCTCGGGAGCAGTACTTC; CDR3: CASRGLGPPREQYF
D: TRBD2; V: TRBV7-6; size: -; J: TRBJ2-5; DNA: TGTGCCAGCAGCAGGGGACTTGGGGGGGGAACCCAGTACTTC; CDR3: CASSRGLGGGTQYF
D: TRBD2; V: TRBV6-4; size: once; J: TRBJ2-1; DNA: TGTGCCAGCAGCCCAGGAGGGCTAGCGGGAGATAGGTTGTACAATGAGCAGTTCTTC; CDR3: CASSPGGLAGDRLYNEQFF
D: TRBD2; V: TRBV4-1; size: -; J: TRBJ2-5; DNA: TGCGCCAGCAGCCAAGAGGGGACTAGCGGGGGAGGCGGAGAGACCCAGTACTTC; CDR3: CASSQEGTSGGGGETQYF